This T cell receptor beta chain was observed in a study of T-cell memory formation after mild COVID-19. Study background: TCR clustering was largely donor specific. Study-wide results and caveats: Whether day 37 second-wave clones are SARS-CoV-2-specific was not confirmed.

This clonotype has a count of ten or more. Antigen specificity is unknown. With 11 bases clipped from V and 2 bases from J, the junction kept 7 bases outside the gene matches. This CDR3 region has 14 residues. The germline V gene encodes CDR1 MGHRA and CDR2 YSYEKL. 5'RACE with constant-segment primers built TCRalpha and TCRbeta cDNA libraries with UMIs. MiXCR, applied by TCRdb to the 5' RACE reads, yields one record per CDR3 protein. The sample holds around 200,000 distinct CDR3 sequences, around 27% seen once. V and J are TRBV4-1 and TRBJ2-7, with 12 bases aligning to TRBD2. The TCR originated in an adult woman who had mild COVID-19 (a few samples of this study predate the infection). Cell type and time point are not known. Sequences were obtained from PBMCs or a T cell subset sorted from them (not recorded which). CDR3 coding DNA: TGCGCCTCGTCCCTAGCGGGGGGGCCCTACGAGCAGTACTTC. Translation gives CASSLAGGPYEQYF.